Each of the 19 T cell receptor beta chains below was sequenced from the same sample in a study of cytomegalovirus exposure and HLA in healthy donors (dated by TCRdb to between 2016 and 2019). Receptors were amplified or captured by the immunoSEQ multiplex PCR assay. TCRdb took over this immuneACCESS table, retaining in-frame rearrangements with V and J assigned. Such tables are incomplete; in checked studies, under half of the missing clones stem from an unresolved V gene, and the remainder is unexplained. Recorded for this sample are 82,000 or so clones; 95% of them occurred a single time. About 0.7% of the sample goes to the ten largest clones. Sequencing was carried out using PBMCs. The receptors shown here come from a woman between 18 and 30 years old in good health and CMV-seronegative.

The CDR3 DNA reads as TGTGCCAGCAGCTTACAAACTGGGGGGAATGGAAACACCATATATTTT. This encodes CASSLQTGGNGNTIYF. V is TRBV11-2 and J is TRBJ1-3; perhaps TRBD1 as D (5 bases). This CDR3 has 16 residues. Germline V gene lookup returns CDR1 SGHAT and CDR2 FQNNGV. Trimming cost V 2 bases and J 3 bases, with 14 bases left between them.

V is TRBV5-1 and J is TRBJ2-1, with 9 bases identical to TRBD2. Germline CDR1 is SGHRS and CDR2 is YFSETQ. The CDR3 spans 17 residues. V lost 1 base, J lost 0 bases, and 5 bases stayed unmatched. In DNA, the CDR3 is TGCGCCAGCAGCTTGTTTGCGGGGGGGAGCTCCTACAATGAGCAGTTCTTC. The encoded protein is CASSLFAGGSSYNEQFF.

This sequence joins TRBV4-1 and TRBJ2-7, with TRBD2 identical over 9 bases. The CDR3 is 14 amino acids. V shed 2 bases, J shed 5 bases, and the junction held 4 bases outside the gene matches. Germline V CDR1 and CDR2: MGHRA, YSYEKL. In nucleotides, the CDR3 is TGCGCCAGCAGCCAAAGCGGGGGGATGAACGAGCAGTACTTC. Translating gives CASSQSGGMNEQYF.

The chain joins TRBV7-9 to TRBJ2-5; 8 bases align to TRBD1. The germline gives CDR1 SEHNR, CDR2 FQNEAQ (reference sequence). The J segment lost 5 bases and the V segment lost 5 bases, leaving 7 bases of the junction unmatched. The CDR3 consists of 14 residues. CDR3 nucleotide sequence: TGTGCCAGCAGCACGGACAGGGATGGGGAGACCCAGTACTTC. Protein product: CASSTDRDGETQYF.

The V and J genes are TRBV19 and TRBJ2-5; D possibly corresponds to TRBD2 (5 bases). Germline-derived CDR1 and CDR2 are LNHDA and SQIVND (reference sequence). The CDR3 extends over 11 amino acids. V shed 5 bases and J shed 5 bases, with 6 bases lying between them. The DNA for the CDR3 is TGTGCCAGTAGTGGCGGGGAGACCCAGTACTTC. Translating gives CASSGGETQYF.

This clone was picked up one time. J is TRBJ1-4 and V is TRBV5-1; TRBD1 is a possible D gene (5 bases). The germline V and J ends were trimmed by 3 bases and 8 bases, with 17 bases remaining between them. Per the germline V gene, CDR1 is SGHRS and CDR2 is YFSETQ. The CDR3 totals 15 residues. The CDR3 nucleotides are TGCGCCAGCAGCTCGGAGGGAGGGGTTGGGGAAAAACTGTTTTTT. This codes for CASSSEGGVGEKLFF.

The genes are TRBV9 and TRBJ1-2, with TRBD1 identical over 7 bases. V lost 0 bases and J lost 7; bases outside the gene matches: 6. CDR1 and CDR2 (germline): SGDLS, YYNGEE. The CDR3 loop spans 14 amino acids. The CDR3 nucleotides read TGTGCCAGCAGCGTAGTAACAGGGGAGGTTGGCTACACCTTC. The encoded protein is CASSVVTGEVGYTF. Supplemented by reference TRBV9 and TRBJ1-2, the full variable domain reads DSGVTQTPKHLITATGQRVTLRCSPRSGDLSVYWYQQSLDQGLQFLIQYYNGEERAKGNILERFSAQQFPDLHSELNLSSLELGDSALYFCASSVVTGEVGYTFGSGTRLTVV.

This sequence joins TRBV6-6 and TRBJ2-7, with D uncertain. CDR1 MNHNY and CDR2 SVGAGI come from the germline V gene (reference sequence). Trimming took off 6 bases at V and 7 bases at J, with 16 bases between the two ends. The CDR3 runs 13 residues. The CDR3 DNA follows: TGTGCCAGCAGCGAAGACAAAGCCGGTGAGCAGTACTTC. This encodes CASSEDKAGEQYF.

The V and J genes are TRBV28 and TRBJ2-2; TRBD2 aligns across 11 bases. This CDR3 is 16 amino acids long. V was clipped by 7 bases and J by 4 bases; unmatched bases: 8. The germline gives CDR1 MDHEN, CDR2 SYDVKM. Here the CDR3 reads CASTLAGGRGTGELFF. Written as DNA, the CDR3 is TGTGCCAGCACCCTAGCGGGAGGTCGGGGCACCGGGGAGCTGTTTTTT.

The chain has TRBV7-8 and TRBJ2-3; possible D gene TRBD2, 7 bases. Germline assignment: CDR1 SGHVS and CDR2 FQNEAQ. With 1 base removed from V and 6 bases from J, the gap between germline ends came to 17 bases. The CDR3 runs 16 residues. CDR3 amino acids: CASSLDRRGAGDTQYF. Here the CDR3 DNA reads TGTGCCAGCAGCTTAGATCGTCGGGGGGCGGGGGATACGCAGTATTTT. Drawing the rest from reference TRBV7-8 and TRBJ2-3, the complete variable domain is GAGVSQSPRYKVAKRGQDVALRCDPISGHVSLFWYQQALGQGPEFLTYFQNEAQLDKSGLPSDRFFAERPEGSVSTLKIQRTQQEDSAVYLCASSLDRRGAGDTQYFGPGTRLTVL.

CDR3 in DNA: TGTGCCAGCAGTCCTGGGGGACAGGGCACTGGAAACACCATATATTTT. It is translated as CASSPGGQGTGNTIYF. V is TRBV27 and J is TRBJ1-3; 9 bases align to TRBD1. Losses at the gene ends were 5 bases for V and 2 bases for J; bases not matched to a gene: 7. The CDR3 has 16 residues. The V gene's germline CDR1 is MNHEY and CDR2 SMNVEV (reference sequence).

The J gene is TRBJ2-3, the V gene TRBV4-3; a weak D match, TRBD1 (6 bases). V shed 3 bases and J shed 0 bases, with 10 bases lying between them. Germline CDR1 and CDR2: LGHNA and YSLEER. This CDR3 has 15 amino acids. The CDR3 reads CASSQNRASTDTQYF. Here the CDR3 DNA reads TGCGCCAGCAGCCAGAACAGGGCTAGCACAGATACGCAGTATTTT.

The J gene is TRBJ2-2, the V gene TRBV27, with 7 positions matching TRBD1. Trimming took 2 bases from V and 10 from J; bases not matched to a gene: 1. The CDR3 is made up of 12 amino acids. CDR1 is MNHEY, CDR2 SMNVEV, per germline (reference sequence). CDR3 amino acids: CASSLTGAELFF. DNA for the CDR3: TGTGCCAGCAGTTTAACAGGGGCGGAGCTGTTTTTT.

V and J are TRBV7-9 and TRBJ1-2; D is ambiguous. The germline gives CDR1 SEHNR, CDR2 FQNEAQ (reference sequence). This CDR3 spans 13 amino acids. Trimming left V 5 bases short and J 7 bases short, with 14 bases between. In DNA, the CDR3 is TGTGCCAGCAGCCTACCCAGCCGGGGTGGCTACACCTTC. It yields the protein CASSLPSRGGYTF.

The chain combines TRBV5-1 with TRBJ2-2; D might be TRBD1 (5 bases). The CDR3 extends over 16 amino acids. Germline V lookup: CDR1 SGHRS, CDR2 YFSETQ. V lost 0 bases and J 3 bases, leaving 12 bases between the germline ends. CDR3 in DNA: TGCGCCAGCAGCTTGGCGAGCAGGGCACACACCGGGGAGCTGTTTTTT. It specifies CASSLASRAHTGELFF.

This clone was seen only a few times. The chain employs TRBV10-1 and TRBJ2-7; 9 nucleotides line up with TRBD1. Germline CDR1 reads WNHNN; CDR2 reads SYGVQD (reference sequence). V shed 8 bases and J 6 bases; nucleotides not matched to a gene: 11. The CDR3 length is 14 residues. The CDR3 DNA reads TGCGCCAGCTCCATTGGACAGGGGAGGGCCGAGCAGTACTTC. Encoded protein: CASSIGQGRAEQYF.

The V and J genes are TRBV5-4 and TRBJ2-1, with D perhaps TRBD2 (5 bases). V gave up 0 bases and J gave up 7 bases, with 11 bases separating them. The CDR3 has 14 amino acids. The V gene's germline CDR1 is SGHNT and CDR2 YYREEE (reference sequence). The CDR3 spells CASSLETKSNEQFF. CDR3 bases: TGTGCCAGCAGCTTGGAGACTAAGAGTAATGAGCAGTTCTTC.

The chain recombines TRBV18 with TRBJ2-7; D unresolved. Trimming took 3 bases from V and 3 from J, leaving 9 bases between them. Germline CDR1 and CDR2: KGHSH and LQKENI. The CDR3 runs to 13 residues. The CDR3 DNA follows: TGTGCCAGCTCACCGCCCGCGAACTACGAGCAGTACTTC. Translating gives CASSPPANYEQYF.

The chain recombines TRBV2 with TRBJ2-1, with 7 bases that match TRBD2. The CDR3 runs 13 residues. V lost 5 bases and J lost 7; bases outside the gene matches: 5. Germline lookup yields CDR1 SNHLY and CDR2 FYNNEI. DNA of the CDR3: TGTGCCAGCAGTAGCGGGAAAATAAATGAGCAGTTCTTC. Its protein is CASSSGKINEQFF.